This T cell receptor (beta chain) was documented in a study of sequential checkpoint blockade in melanoma. As for the study in general: Patients were randomized 1:1 to nivolumab-then-ipilimumab or ipilimumab-then-nivolumab first-line.

Method: immunoSEQ multiplex PCR; TCRdb's copy keeps in-frame clones and lacks some. The sample has thousands of clones; around 75% are singletons. This sample's treatment: randomized to nivolumab then ipilimumab (arm A) or the reverse (arm B). No patient had prior DNA-damaging chemotherapy. PBMC sorting kept live CD3+CD8+ cells without CD19 or CD56. Trimming took off 5 bases at V and 4 bases at J, with 11 bases between the two ends. The germline gives CDR1 MNHEY, CDR2 SMNVEV (reference sequence). The CDR3 contains 13 residues. The V gene is TRBV27, the J gene TRBJ1-1; tentative D call: TRBD1 (5 bases). The sequencing used CD8+ T cells sorted from blood (inferred from file names), collected from a patient given nivolumab and ipilimumab in sequence. The origin of this receptor is a human donor with melanoma. In DNA, the CDR3 is TGTGCCAGCAGTCTCTCAGGGTCCACTGAAGCTTTCTTT. Its translation: CASSLSGSTEAFF.